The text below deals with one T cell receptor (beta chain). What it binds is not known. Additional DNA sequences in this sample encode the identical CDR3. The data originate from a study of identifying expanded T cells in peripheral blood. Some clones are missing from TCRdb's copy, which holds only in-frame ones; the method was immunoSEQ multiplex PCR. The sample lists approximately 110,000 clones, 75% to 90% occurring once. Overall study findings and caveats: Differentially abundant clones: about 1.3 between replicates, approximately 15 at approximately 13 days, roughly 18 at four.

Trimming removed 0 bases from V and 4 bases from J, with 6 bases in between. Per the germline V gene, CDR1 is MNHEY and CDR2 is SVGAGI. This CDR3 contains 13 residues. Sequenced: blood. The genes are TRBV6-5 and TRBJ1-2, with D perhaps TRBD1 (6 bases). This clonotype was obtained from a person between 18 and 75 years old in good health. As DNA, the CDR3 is TGTGCCAGCAGTTACTCCAGGGGCTATGGCTACACCTTC. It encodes CASSYSRGYGYTF.